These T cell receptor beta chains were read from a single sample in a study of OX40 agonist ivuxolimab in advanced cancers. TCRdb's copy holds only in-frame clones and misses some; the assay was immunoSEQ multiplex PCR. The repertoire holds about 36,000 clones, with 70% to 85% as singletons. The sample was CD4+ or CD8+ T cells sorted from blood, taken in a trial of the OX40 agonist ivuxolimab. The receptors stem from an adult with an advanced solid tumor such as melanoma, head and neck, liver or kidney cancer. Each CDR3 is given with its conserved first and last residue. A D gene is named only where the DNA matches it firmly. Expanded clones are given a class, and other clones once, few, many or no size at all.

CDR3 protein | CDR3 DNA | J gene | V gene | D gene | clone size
CATRGFAGYTF | TGTGCCACCCGGGGCTTCGCGGGCTACACCTTC | TRBJ1-2 | TRBV15 | NA | NA
CASSGLQSSYEQYF | TGTGCCAGCAGCGGCCTACAGAGCTCCTACGAGCAGTACTTC | TRBJ2-7 | TRBV9 | NA | NA
CASSPPGNEQFF | TGTGCCAGCAGTCCCCCGGGCAATGAGCAGTTCTTC | TRBJ2-1 | TRBV27 | NA | NA
CASSTFGLAGKYEQYF | TGTGCCAGTAGTACATTCGGACTAGCGGGGAAATACGAGCAGTACTTC | TRBJ2-7 | TRBV19 | TRBD2 | NA
CATSRDHSGANVLTF | TGTGCCACCAGCAGAGATCACTCTGGGGCCAACGTCCTGACTTTC | TRBJ2-6 | TRBV15 | NA | NA
CASSLQGADYEQYF | TGTGCCAGCAGTTTACAGGGGGCTGACTACGAGCAGTACTTC | TRBJ2-7 | TRBV28 | TRBD1 | NA
CASSYSTRYEINEQFF | TGTGCCAGCAGTTACTCGACCAGATATGAAATCAACGAGCAGTTCTTC | TRBJ2-1 | TRBV6-5 | NA | NA
CASSPTGQGAYEQYF | TGTGCCAGCTCACCCACGGGACAGGGGGCTTACGAGCAGTACTTC | TRBJ2-7 | TRBV18 | TRBD1 | NA
CASSFLVVQPQHF | TGTGCCAGCAGTTTTTTGGTTGTTCAGCCCCAGCATTTT | TRBJ1-5 | TRBV28 | NA | NA
CASGLRRRDNPHNEQFF | TGTGCTAGTGGTTTGCGCCGACGAGACAATCCCCACAATGAGCAGTTCTTC | TRBJ2-1 | TRBV12-5 | NA | NA
CASSLDSGANVLTF | TGTGCCAGCAGTTTAGACTCTGGGGCCAACGTCCTGACTTTC | TRBJ2-6 | TRBV27 | NA | NA
CASSFAYTSGPRSYEQYF | TGTGCCAGCAGTTTTGCGTACACTAGCGGGCCACGCTCCTACGAGCAGTACTTC | TRBJ2-7 | TRBV27 | TRBD2 | NA
CASSRMTGEVREQYF | TGTGCCAGCAGCCGAATGACAGGGGAAGTGAGAGAGCAGTACTTC | TRBJ2-7 | TRBV11-3 | TRBD1 | NA
CASSSTPTGELFF | TGTGCCAGCAGCTCAACTCCCACCGGGGAGCTGTTTTTT | TRBJ2-2 | TRBV7-9 | NA | once
CASSQGPSTDTQYF | TGTGCCAGCAGTCAGGGGCCAAGCACAGATACGCAGTATTTT | TRBJ2-3 | TRBV9 | NA | NA
CASSEREQAPNVLTF | TGTGCCAGCAGTGAAAGGGAGCAGGCTCCCAACGTCCTGACTTTC | TRBJ2-6 | TRBV25-1 | NA | few
CASSPLQHHEQFF | TGTGCTAGCAGCCCCCTGCAGCACCATGAGCAGTTCTTC | TRBJ2-1 | TRBV7-7 | NA | few
CASSSSGELFF | TGTGCCAGCAGTTCGTCCGGGGAGCTGTTTTTT | TRBJ2-2 | TRBV28 | NA | NA
CASGLGWTTEAFF | TGTGCTAGTGGTTTGGGGTGGACAACGGAAGCTTTCTTT | TRBJ1-1 | TRBV12-5 | NA | NA
CASSVVGTGELFF | TGTGCCAGCAGCGTAGTCGGGACCGGGGAGCTGTTTTTT | TRBJ2-2 | TRBV9 | NA | NA
CASSRYMNTEAFF | TGTGCCAGTAGTAGGTATATGAACACTGAAGCTTTCTTT | TRBJ1-1 | TRBV19 | NA | once
CASSLAVGTEAFF | TGTGCCAGCAGCTTAGCTGTGGGCACTGAAGCTTTCTTT | TRBJ1-1 | TRBV11-3 | NA | NA
CASSLVAEGGLAGLDEQFF | TGTGCCAGCAGCTTAGTGGCGGAAGGCGGACTAGCGGGCTTGGATGAGCAGTTCTTC | TRBJ2-1 | TRBV11-2 | TRBD2 | NA
CASTLGGEQYF | TGTGCCAGCACCCTAGGAGGGGAGCAGTACTTC | TRBJ2-7 | TRBV28 | NA | NA
CASSSNSYEQYF | TGTGCCAGCAGCTCGAACTCCTACGAGCAGTACTTC | TRBJ2-7 | TRBV13 | NA | NA
CASSDIPTPYYEQYF | TGTGCCAGCAGCGACATACCGACCCCATACTACGAGCAGTACTTC | TRBJ2-7 | TRBV6-5 | NA | NA
CASSIRARLDEQFF | TGTGCCAGTAGTATACGGGCGCGGCTCGATGAGCAGTTCTTC | TRBJ2-1 | TRBV19 | NA | NA
CASSLGWGHDEQFF | TGTGCCAGCAGTTTAGGATGGGGGCATGATGAGCAGTTCTTC | TRBJ2-1 | TRBV28 | NA | NA
CASKSGAGRNTEAFF | TGCGCCAGCAAGAGCGGGGCAGGGAGGAACACTGAAGCTTTCTTT | TRBJ1-1 | TRBV4-1 | NA | NA